The present TCR beta chain was sequenced within a study of PD-1 blockade in classical Hodgkin lymphoma (dated by TCRdb to the early 2020s). Background on the whole study: Nivolumab dosing was 3 mg/kg intravenously every 2 weeks, continuing until either disease progression or unacceptable toxicity. The study used CyTOF and TCR beta sequencing to define a peripheral blood immune signature of response to PD-1 blockade in classical Hodgkin lymphoma. Study-wide findings and limitations: Newly diagnosed patients were reported to have lower baseline TCR diversity than healthy donors, and relapsed/refractory patients were reported to have lower baseline TCR diversity still. Baseline diversity similar to that of newly diagnosed patients was observed in trial patients achieving complete response, whereas significantly lower diversity was observed in partial responders and progressors. CD4+ but not CD8+ TCR diversity rose significantly by C4D1 (p=0.0027 vs p=0.16), most apparent in complete responders (p=0.02). The study was restricted to a single clinical trial cohort, and the causes of repertoire differences, possibly disease activity or prior therapy, were left undefined. Lower diversity was observed in patients in whom nivolumab was started less than 1 year after ASCT, and these patients were excluded from later analyses so that confounding by immune reconstitution would be avoided.

The Qiagen DNeasy kit was used to extract genomic DNA both from unsorted PBMCs and from the negatively selected CD4+ and CD8+ fractions. Using primers that anneal to V and J segments, immunoSEQ multiplex PCR amplified the TCR beta CDR3 regions. A synthetic immune receptor repertoire was used to minimize amplification bias, and any residual bias was removed computationally once sequencing was done. The authors' analysis ran thus. Custom Python scripts were used to quantify repertoire diversity as the Shannon entropy index. Unsorted, CD4+ and CD8+ repertoires were examined separately, except in combined analyses, for which CD4+ and CD8+ sequences were merged in silico. Clonal expansion was defined as at least a 2-fold frequency increase after treatment relative to C1D1, with a pseudocount of 0.5 for undetected baseline clones. Singleton clones were defined as clones with 0 or 1 copy at C1D1, and non-singleton clones were defined as clones with 2 or more copies. By matching protein sequences in sorted samples from the same patient, clones expanded in unsorted samples were annotated as CD4+, CD8+ or unknown. Wilcoxon tests on paired samples were used to test diversity changes from C1D1 to C4D1. TCRdb re-hosts the immuneACCESS table, in-frame sequences only. Its copies lack some clones; in the studies checked, an unresolved V gene accounts for under half of them, and the cause for the rest is not known. D and trimming were read from the DNA, whereas the V and J calls and clone size are those reported in that table. For this sample the table gives roughly 41,000 clones, of which around 88% were detected only once. Of the sample, 7.7% is held by the ten largest clones.

The time point label, read with the paper, signifies: cycle 2 day 1 (C2D1) of nivolumab. Relapse after autologous stem cell transplantation had occurred in all trial patients, and cohorts A, B and C were distinguished by prior brentuximab vedotin exposure. A total of around 59 patients with relapsed/refractory classical Hodgkin lymphoma made up the trial cohort, and each patient's best overall response was complete response, partial response or progressive disease. In the multi-cohort phase II CheckMate 205 trial, trial patients received single-agent nivolumab. Best overall response was determined by an independent review committee according to the 2007 International Working Group response criteria. Trial PBMCs were collected immediately before nivolumab initiation (C1D1) and during therapy at cycle 2 day 1 and cycle 4 day 1. Peripheral blood was collected in 8 mL Vacutainer Cell Preparation Tubes, from which PBMCs were isolated by centrifugation and then cryopreserved.

The germline V gene provides CDR1 SGHAT and CDR2 FQNNGV. The germline V and J ends show losses of 10 bases and 6 bases respectively, and no gene match explains 12 bases of the junction. The CDR3 starts with the cysteine, ends with the phenylalanine, and has 14 residues. Just the 42-base CDR3 DNA is kept, in frame starting at base 1. In the case of this clone: What antigen it recognizes has not been identified. No much larger clone is present one base from it, and per-base qualities are unavailable.

The receptor's source is a human donor with classical Hodgkin lymphoma. Recombination joined TRBV11-2 with TRBJ2-1; TRBD2 lines up with 7 middle nucleotides. The source material was peripheral blood mononuclear cells (PBMCs), sampled before the second cycle of nivolumab. The DNA sequence follows: TGTGCCACAAGTCGGGCGGGAGAGATCAATGAGCAGTTCTTC. The translation is CATSRAGEINEQFF.